Shown below are 18 T cell receptor beta chains from a single sample sequenced in a study of blood T cell repertoires in COVID-19 (dated by TCRdb to about 2020). Library generation was performed with the immunoSEQ multiplex PCR assay. What TCRdb holds here is the immuneACCESS table cut down to in-frame rearrangements. Part of the clones is not present; checked against another copy, under half of the missing clones reflect an unresolved V gene, and the others are unexplained. The sample profile shows approximately 200,000 clones; roughly 84% of them were found once. The top ten clones comprise roughly 3% of the sample. Sequencing was carried out using PBMCs or T cells enriched from blood (not recorded which). Receptors originate from a woman under 40 who had recovered from COVID-19.

This clone was counted a few times. The chain uses TRBV7-2 and TRBJ1-5, with 8 bases aligning to TRBD1. Germline assignment: CDR1 SGHTA and CDR2 FQGNSA. Germline trimming cut 4 bases from V and 2 bases from J; bases unmatched to any gene: 4. The CDR3 is 15 residues long. In nucleotides, the CDR3 is TGTGCCAGCAGCTCACAGGGGGGGCGCAATCAGCCCCAGCATTTT. Its protein is CASSSQGGRNQPQHF.

The J gene is TRBJ1-2, the V gene TRBV5-1; 10 bases are shared with TRBD1. The length of the CDR3 is 14 residues. V shed 4 bases, J shed 6 bases, and the junction held 6 bases outside the gene matches. The germline gives CDR1 SGHRS, CDR2 YFSETQ. CDR3 residues: CASSTSGTGDGYTF. DNA of the CDR3: TGCGCCAGCAGCACTTCCGGGACAGGGGATGGCTACACCTTC.

J is TRBJ1-6 and V is TRBV7-2; D possibly corresponds to TRBD1 (5 bases). Trimming left V 0 bases short and J 9 bases short, with 12 bases between. The CDR3 has 15 amino acids. The germline gives CDR1 SGHTA, CDR2 FQGNSA. The CDR3 protein is CASSLAPGMSSPLHF. CDR3 nucleotide sequence: TGTGCCAGCAGCTTAGCCCCAGGGATGTCTTCACCCCTCCACTTT.

This chain uses TRBV10-3 with TRBJ1-2; the match to TRBD1 covers 7 bases. This CDR3 contains 14 residues. The trim removed 6 bases at V and 4 bases at J, leaving 8 bases unmatched. Germline V gene sequence: CDR1 ENHRY, CDR2 SYGVKD. This chain's CDR3 is CAIREGAQVYGYTF. The CDR3 bases are TGTGCCATCAGGGAGGGGGCGCAAGTCTATGGCTACACCTTC.

The V call is TRBV28, the J call TRBJ1-1, with D possibly TRBD1 on 5 matching bases. This CDR3 spans 16 amino acids. V lost 5 bases, J lost 0 bases, and 16 bases lay in between. From germline, CDR1 is MDHEN and CDR2 SYDVKM. In DNA form, the CDR3 reads TGTGCCAGCAGTATCCTTTCTACAGGAATGAACACTGAAGCTTTCTTT. Residues: CASSILSTGMNTEAFF.

As regards this clone: One end of the junction does not line up with germline, which may come from a read error. The chain recombines TRBV5-4 with TRBJ1-4, with D possibly being TRBD1 (6 bases). The V gene's germline CDR1 is SGHNT and CDR2 YYREEE (reference sequence). This CDR3 is 16 amino acids long. The CDR3: CANSRGQIAGNEKLFF. The CDR3 nucleotides are TGTGCCAACAGCAGAGGACAGATTGCTGGGAATGAAAAACTGTTTTTT.

This chain joins TRBV7-2 and TRBJ2-3, with 12 bases aligning to TRBD2. The CDR3 contains 16 residues. Per the germline V gene, CDR1 is SGHTA and CDR2 is FQGNSA. J lost 4 bases, V lost 5 bases, and 7 bases had no gene match. The CDR3: CASSPEGTSGSDTQYF. In DNA, the CDR3 is TGTGCCAGCAGCCCAGAAGGGACTAGCGGGTCAGATACGCAGTATTTT.

The CDR3 here is CASSENRDRFGGEQFF. Written as DNA, the CDR3 is TGTGCCAGCAGCGAAAACCGGGACAGGTTCGGCGGTGAGCAGTTCTTC. This sequence joins TRBV3-1 (or the pseudogene TRBV3-2) and TRBJ2-1; 8 bases match TRBD1. Germline V lookup: CDR1 LGHDT, CDR2 YNNKEL (reference sequence). The CDR3 is made up of 16 amino acids. Trimming took 5 bases from V and 9 from J; bases not matched to a gene: 15.

This chain uses TRBV5-4 with TRBJ1-4, with D perhaps TRBD1 (5 bases). CDR3 length: 12 amino acids. The ends were cut back, 3 bases at V and 8 bases at J, with 8 bases in the middle. Per the germline V gene, CDR1 is SGHNT and CDR2 is YYREEE (reference sequence). DNA of the CDR3: TGTGCCAGCAGCTCGTACAGGGAAAAACTGTTTTTT. The encoded protein is CASSSYREKLFF.

This sequence joins TRBV4-1 and TRBJ1-1; D remains ambiguous. CDR1 is MGHRA, CDR2 YSYEKL, per germline. Trimming cost V 0 bases and J 4 bases, with 12 bases left between them. The CDR3 length is 15 residues. CDR3 loop: CASSQDPARGTEAFF. CDR3 coding DNA: TGCGCCAGCAGCCAAGATCCGGCCCGGGGCACTGAAGCTTTCTTT.

This chain uses TRBV28 with TRBJ2-7; unclear D gene. V lost 5 bases and J lost 4, with 12 bases in between. Per germline, CDR1 MDHEN and CDR2 SYDVKM. The CDR3 is made up of 13 amino acids. In nucleotides, the CDR3 is TGTGCCAGCAGTCGAACGGCCGGGTACGAGCAGTACGTC. Translating it yields CASSRTAGYEQYV.

This clone was observed a handful of times. The rearrangement links TRBV6-5 to TRBJ2-7; D call uncertain. The germline V and J ends were trimmed by 0 bases and 7 bases, with 16 bases remaining between them. The CDR3 runs 15 residues. Germline lookup yields CDR1 MNHEY and CDR2 SVGAGI. The CDR3 sequence: CASSYSVAARWEQYF. Written as DNA, the CDR3 is TGTGCCAGCAGTTACTCGGTGGCCGCCAGATGGGAGCAGTACTTC.

The chain carries TRBV19 and TRBJ2-7, with D tentatively TRBD1 (6 bases). V was cut by 3 bases and J by 2 bases, with 14 bases left in between. The germline V gene encodes CDR1 LNHDA and CDR2 SQIVND (reference sequence). The CDR3 sequence is 15 residues long. This CDR3 reads CASSIGPGDPYEQYF. CDR3 in DNA: TGTGCCAGTAGTATTGGGCCAGGGGATCCCTACGAGCAGTACTTC.

The gene calls are TRBV2 and TRBJ1-2, with 8 bases matching TRBD1. The CDR3 is 16 residues long. V was pared by 0 bases and J by 8 bases, with 11 bases of the junction left unmatched. Germline loops: CDR1 SNHLY, CDR2 FYNNEI. CDR3 protein: CASSEALRDRLEGYTF. The CDR3 nucleotides read TGTGCCAGCAGTGAAGCGCTTCGGGACAGGTTAGAGGGCTACACCTTC.

The table lists this clone with a few counts. This chain joins TRBV10-3 and TRBJ1-2, with a weak D call TRBD1 (5 bases). CDR1 is ENHRY, CDR2 SYGVKD, per germline. Between the trimmed V and J ends, which lost 6 bases and 8 bases, there was a span of 16 bases. The CDR3 length is 13 residues. The DNA for the CDR3 is TGTGCCATCAGAGCGGGGGGTACTCGGGGCTACACCTTC. It encodes CAIRAGGTRGYTF.

The CDR3 loop is CASSKRGHHHSNQPQHF. The CDR3 nucleotides are TGTGCCAGCAGCAAACGGGGACACCATCATAGCAATCAGCCCCAGCATTTT. V gene TRBV21-1 combines with J gene TRBJ1-5; the table's TRBD1 call for D was not verified on the DNA. TRBV21-1 is annotated as a pseudogene. This CDR3 comprises 17 residues.

The CDR3 bases are TGTGCCACCAGCGAAGGGACAGGGGATGTCCAGCCCCAGCATTTT. Residues: CATSEGTGDVQPQHF. The chain is built from TRBV24-1 and TRBJ1-5, with TRBD1 matching 10 bases. The V and J ends lost 7 bases and 7 bases, in that order; junction bases with no gene match: 9. Germline-derived CDR1 and CDR2 are KGHDR and SFDVKD. The CDR3 sequence is 15 residues long.

The chain has TRBV14 and TRBJ1-2; possible D gene TRBD1, 6 bases. Between the trimmed V and J ends, which lost 1 base and 5 bases, there was a span of 8 bases. CDR3 length: 13 residues. Per the germline V gene, CDR1 is SGHDN and CDR2 is FVKESK. The CDR3 loop is CASSQAGAYGYTF. CDR3 sequence (DNA): TGTGCCAGCAGCCAAGCAGGGGCATATGGCTACACCTTC. The entire variable domain, with the rest obtained from reference TRBV14 and TRBJ1-2, is as follows: EAGVTQFPSHSVIEKGQTVTLRCDPISGHDNLYWYRRVMGKEIKFLLHFVKESKQDESGMPNNRFLAERTGGTYSTLKVQPAELEDSGVYFCASSQAGAYGYTFGSGTRLTVV.